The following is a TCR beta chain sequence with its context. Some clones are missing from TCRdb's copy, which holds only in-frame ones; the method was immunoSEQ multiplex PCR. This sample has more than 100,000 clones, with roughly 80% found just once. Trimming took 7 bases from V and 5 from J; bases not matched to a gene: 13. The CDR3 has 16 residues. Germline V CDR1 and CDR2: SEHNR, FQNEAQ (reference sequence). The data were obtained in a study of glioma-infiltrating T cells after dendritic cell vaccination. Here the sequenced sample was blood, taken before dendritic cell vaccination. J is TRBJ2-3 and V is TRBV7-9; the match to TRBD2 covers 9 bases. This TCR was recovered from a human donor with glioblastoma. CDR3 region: CASNHPSGLAQDTQYF. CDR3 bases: TGTGCCAGCAACCACCCGTCCGGACTAGCGCAAGATACGCAGTATTTT.